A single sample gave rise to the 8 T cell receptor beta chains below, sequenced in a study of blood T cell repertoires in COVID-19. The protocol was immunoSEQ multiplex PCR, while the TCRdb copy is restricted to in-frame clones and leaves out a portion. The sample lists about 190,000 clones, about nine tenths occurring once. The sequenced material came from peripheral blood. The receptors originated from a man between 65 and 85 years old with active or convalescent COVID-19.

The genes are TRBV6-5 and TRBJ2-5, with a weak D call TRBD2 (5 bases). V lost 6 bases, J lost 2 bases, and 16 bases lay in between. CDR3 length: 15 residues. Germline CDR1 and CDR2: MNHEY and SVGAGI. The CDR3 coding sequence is TGTGCCAGCAGCTTAAGCGGATTCCAACAAGAGACCCAGTACTTC. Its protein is CASSLSGFQQETQYF.

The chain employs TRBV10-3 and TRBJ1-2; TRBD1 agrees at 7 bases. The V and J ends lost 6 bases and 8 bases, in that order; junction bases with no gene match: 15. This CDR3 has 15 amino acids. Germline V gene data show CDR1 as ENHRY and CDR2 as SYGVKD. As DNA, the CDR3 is TGTGCCATCAGATCCGGGACAGATGTGAAAGAGGGCTACACCTTC. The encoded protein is CAIRSGTDVKEGYTF.

The chain's CDR3 is CASSHRGSNQPQHF. DNA of the CDR3: TGTGCCAGCAGCCACAGGGGGAGCAATCAGCCCCAGCATTTT. This chain joins TRBV6-6 and TRBJ1-5; 8 bases align to TRBD1. This CDR3 comprises 14 residues. Germline CDR1 is MNHNY and CDR2 is SVGAGI (reference sequence). V trimming: 6 bases; J trimming: 1 base; junction bases outside the gene matches: 2.

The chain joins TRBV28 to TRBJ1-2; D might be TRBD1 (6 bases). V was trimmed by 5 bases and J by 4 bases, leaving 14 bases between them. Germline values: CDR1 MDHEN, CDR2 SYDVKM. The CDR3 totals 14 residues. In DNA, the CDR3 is TGTGCCAGCAGTACGGGACACCCAAGCTATGGCTACACCTTC. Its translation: CASSTGHPSYGYTF.

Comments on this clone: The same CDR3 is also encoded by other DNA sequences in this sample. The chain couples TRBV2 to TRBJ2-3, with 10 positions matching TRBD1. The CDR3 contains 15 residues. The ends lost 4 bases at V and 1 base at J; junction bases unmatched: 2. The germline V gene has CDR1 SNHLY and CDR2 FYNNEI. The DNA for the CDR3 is TGTGCCAGCAGTGGACAGGGGGCAGGCACAGATACGCAGTATTTT. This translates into CASSGQGAGTDTQYF.

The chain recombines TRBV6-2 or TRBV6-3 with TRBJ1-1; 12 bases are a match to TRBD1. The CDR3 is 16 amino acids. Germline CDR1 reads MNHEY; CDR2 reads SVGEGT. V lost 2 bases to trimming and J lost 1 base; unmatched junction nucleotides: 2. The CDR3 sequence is CASSYRGQGANTEAFF. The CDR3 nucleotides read TGTGCCAGCAGTTACAGGGGACAGGGGGCGAACACTGAAGCTTTCTTT.

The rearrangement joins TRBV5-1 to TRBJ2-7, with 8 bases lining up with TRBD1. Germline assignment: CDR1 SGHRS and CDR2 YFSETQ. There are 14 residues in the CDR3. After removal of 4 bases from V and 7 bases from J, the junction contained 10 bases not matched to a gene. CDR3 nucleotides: TGCGCCAGCAGCCCATTTTCAGACAGGGGAGAGCAGTACTTC. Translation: CASSPFSDRGEQYF. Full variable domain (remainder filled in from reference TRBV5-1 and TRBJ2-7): KAGVTQTPRYLIKTRGQQVTLSCSPISGHRSVSWYQQTPGQGLQFLFEYFSETQRNKGNFPGRFSGRQFSNSRSEMNVSTLELGDSALYLCASSPFSDRGEQYFGPGTRLTVT.

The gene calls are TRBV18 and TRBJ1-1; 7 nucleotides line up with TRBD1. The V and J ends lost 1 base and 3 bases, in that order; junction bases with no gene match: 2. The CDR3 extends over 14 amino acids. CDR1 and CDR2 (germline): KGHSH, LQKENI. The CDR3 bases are TGTGCCAGCTCACCACAGACAGGGTACACTGAAGCTTTCTTT. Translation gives CASSPQTGYTEAFF.